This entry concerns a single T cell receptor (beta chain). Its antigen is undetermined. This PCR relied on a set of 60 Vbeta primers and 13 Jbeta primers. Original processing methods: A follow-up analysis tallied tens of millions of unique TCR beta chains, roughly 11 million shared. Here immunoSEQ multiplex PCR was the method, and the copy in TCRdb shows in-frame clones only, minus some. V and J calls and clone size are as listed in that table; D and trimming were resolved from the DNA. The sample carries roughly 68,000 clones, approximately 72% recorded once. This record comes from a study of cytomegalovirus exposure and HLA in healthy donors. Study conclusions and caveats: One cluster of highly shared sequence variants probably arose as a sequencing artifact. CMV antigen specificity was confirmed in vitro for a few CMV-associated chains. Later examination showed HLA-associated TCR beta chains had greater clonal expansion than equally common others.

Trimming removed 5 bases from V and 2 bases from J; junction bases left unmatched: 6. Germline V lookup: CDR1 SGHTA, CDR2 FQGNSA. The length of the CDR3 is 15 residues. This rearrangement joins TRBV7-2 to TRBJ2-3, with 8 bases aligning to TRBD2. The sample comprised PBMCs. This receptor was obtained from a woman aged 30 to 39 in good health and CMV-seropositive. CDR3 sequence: CASSLSGGITDTQYF. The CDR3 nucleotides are TGTGCCAGCAGCCTCTCGGGAGGGATCACAGATACGCAGTATTTT.